Listed here are 20 T cell receptor beta chains from one sample, sequenced in a study of T cell repertoires in cytomegalovirus infection. The antigens these receptors bind are not known. TCRdb called the reads again in MiXCR, with one record for every CDR3 protein. The repertoire holds more than 85,000 distinct CDR3 sequences, 29% seen once, with about 81% in the top ten. Sequences were derived from CD8+ T cells from cultured PBMCs, sampled from culture after CMV antigen stimulation. All receptors come from a human donor in good health (CMV status not recorded). Some clones in this sample may be carry-over from other donors' samples.

V and J are TRBV19 and TRBJ1-1; no clear D gene. CDR1 and CDR2 (germline): LNHDA, SQIVND (reference sequence). V was trimmed by 1 base and J by 3 bases, leaving 18 bases between them. CDR3 size: 17 residues. The CDR3 is CASSIALPTLEDTEAFF. CDR3 DNA sequence: TGTGCCAGTAGTATAGCCCTTCCCACACTGGAGGACACTGAAGCTTTCTTT.

The rearrangement uses TRBV19 and TRBJ2-3; the D is unclear. With 4 bases removed from V and 0 bases from J, the gap between germline ends came to 8 bases. CDR3 length: 14 residues. The germline V gene has CDR1 LNHDA and CDR2 SQIVND (reference sequence). The CDR3 spells CASSKYSSTDTQYF. CDR3 coding DNA: TGTGCCAGTAGTAAATACAGTAGCACAGATACGCAGTATTTT.

The chain couples TRBV9 to TRBJ1-2; D not certain. Germline CDR1 reads SGDLS; CDR2 reads YYNGEE. Trimming left V 2 bases short and J 5 bases short, with 22 bases between. The CDR3 sequence is 17 residues long. In DNA, the CDR3 is TGTGCCAGCAGCGTTCCTAGAGGCGGCCGCGGAGGGTATGGCTACACCTTC. Translation: CASSVPRGGRGGYGYTF.

This clonotype showed up many times. The chain carries TRBV19 and TRBJ2-1; 9 bases line up with TRBD1. Germline V gene lookup returns CDR1 LNHDA and CDR2 SQIVND (reference sequence). The junction had 5 bases not matched to a gene; V was cut back by 6 bases and J by 2 bases. The CDR3 loop spans 15 amino acids. For the CDR3, the DNA is TGTGCCAGTAGACAGGGGGCGAACCCCTACAATGAGCAGTTCTTC. This encodes CASRQGANPYNEQFF.

This clonotype was detected a few times. The chain employs TRBV24-1 and TRBJ2-3; D gene uncertain. The V end was cut by 0 bases, the J end by 5 bases, with 14 bases between. The CDR3 runs to 16 residues. The germline V gene encodes CDR1 KGHDR and CDR2 SFDVKD. CDR3 loop: CATSDLTRHAGDTQYF. The CDR3 nucleotides are TGTGCCACCAGTGATTTGACCCGGCACGCAGGAGATACGCAGTATTTT.

The chain uses TRBV20-1 and TRBJ2-3, with D possibly matching TRBD2 (7 bases). Trimming removed 1 base from V and 1 base from J, with 9 bases in between. This CDR3 has 14 amino acids. Germline V lookup: CDR1 DFQATT, CDR2 SNEGSKA (reference sequence). CDR3 loop: CSARAGGGTDTQYF. The CDR3 region has the DNA TGCAGTGCTAGAGCGGGGGGCGGCACAGATACGCAGTATTTT.

The J gene is TRBJ2-1, the V gene TRBV4-1; D gene ambiguous. V lost 0 bases and J 2 bases, leaving 8 bases between the germline ends. Germline-derived CDR1 and CDR2 are MGHRA and YSYEKL. The CDR3 is 15 amino acids. This CDR3 reads CASSQEPPTYNEQFF. As DNA, the CDR3 is TGCGCCAGCAGCCAAGAACCGCCTACCTACAATGAGCAGTTCTTC.

This clonotype was recorded at least ten times. This chain joins TRBV7-8 and TRBJ1-4; D unresolved. V was trimmed by 1 base and J by 1 base, leaving 4 bases between them. The CDR3 totals 14 residues. Germline CDR1 is SGHVS and CDR2 is FQNEAQ. CDR3 amino acids: CASSLDRTNEKLFF. The CDR3 DNA is TGTGCCAGCAGCTTAGACCGAACTAATGAAAAACTGTTTTTT.

V and J are TRBV4-1 and TRBJ2-7, with D tentatively TRBD1 (6 bases). There are 15 residues in the CDR3. Trimming removed 1 base at V and 2 bases at J, with 12 bases between. Per germline, CDR1 MGHRA and CDR2 YSYEKL. CDR3 nucleotide sequence: TGCGCCAGCAGCCAAGGGGACACCGCTGCCTACGAGCAGTACTTC. Translated: CASSQGDTAAYEQYF.

V and J are TRBV12-3 or TRBV12-4 and TRBJ2-3; D perhaps matches TRBD2 (6 bases). The length of the CDR3 is 14 residues. The V end lost 3 bases, the J end lost 2 bases, and 9 bases lay between the germline ends. This CDR3 reads CASSFAGITDTQYF. CDR3 nucleotide sequence: TGTGCCAGCAGTTTTGCGGGGATCACAGATACGCAGTATTTT.

The V call is TRBV18, the J call TRBJ2-5; 7 bases fit TRBD1. There are 17 residues in the CDR3. The V gene's germline CDR1 is KGHSH and CDR2 LQKENI. The V and J ends lost 3 bases and 1 base, in that order; junction bases with no gene match: 11. CDR3 in amino acids: CASSPFGRTGPQETQYF. CDR3 bases: TGTGCCAGCTCACCTTTTGGCCGGACAGGCCCCCAAGAGACCCAGTACTTC.

This chain connects TRBV12-3 or TRBV12-4 to TRBJ1-1; D possibly corresponds to TRBD1 (6 bases). The CDR3 totals 17 residues. V shed 3 bases and J shed 0 bases, with 17 bases lying between them. CDR3 region: CASSFRAGAGMNTEAFF. CDR3 nucleotides: TGTGCCAGCAGTTTTCGGGCAGGGGCCGGGATGAACACTGAAGCTTTCTTT.

The chain carries TRBV29-1 and TRBJ1-2, with TRBD1 as a possible D gene (6 bases). V lost 3 bases and J 6 bases, leaving 11 bases between the germline ends. Germline CDR1 SQVTM, CDR2 ANQGSEA. The CDR3 runs 12 residues. The CDR3 DNA is TGCAGCGTTGAGCAGGGGCTGGATGGCTACACCTTC. It specifies CSVEQGLDGYTF.

CDR3 residues: CASSSGTPSGTGELFF. CDR3 in DNA: TGTGCCAGCAGCTCCGGGACACCAAGCGGGACCGGGGAGCTGTTTTTT. The genes are TRBV2 and TRBJ2-2; D may correspond to TRBD1 or TRBD2 (6 bases each). Germline V gene sequence: CDR1 SNHLY, CDR2 FYNNEI. The CDR3 runs 16 residues. Trimming pared 6 bases from V and 5 bases from J, leaving 19 bases between.

The chain has TRBV25-1 and TRBJ2-3; D is unresolved. The CDR3 length is 13 residues. Germline V lookup: CDR1 MGHDK, CDR2 SYGVNS. V gave up 2 bases and J gave up 2 bases, with 5 bases separating them. In DNA form, the CDR3 reads TGTGCCAGCAGTGAAGAATACACAGATACGCAGTATTTT. Translated, it gives CASSEEYTDTQYF.

Concerning this clonotype: One end of the junction fails to match germline, which may point to a read error. This rearrangement joins TRBV7-2 to TRBJ2-5; D is possibly TRBD1 (6 bases). Germline V gene data show CDR1 as SGHTA and CDR2 as FQGNSA. This CDR3 region has 15 residues. This CDR3 is CASSFGTTYQETQHF. Here the CDR3 DNA reads TGTGCCAGCAGCTTTGGGACAACATACCAAGAGACCCAGCACTTC.

This clonotype was observed once. This chain links TRBV6-5 with TRBJ2-1; 8 bases map to TRBD2. This CDR3 region has 17 residues. The J segment lost 0 bases and the V segment lost 6 bases, leaving 10 bases of the junction unmatched. CDR1 MNHEY and CDR2 SVGAGI come from the germline V gene. CDR3 residues: CASRTIRGGSSYNEQFF. CDR3 bases: TGTGCCAGCAGAACCATACGGGGGGGGTCCTCCTACAATGAGCAGTTCTTC.

This clonotype was seen a handful of times. The J gene is TRBJ1-1, the V gene TRBV10-3; the match to TRBD1 covers 7 bases. Unmatched junction bases numbered 5, after V lost 0 bases and J lost 4 bases. CDR1 is ENHRY, CDR2 SYGVKD, per germline. This CDR3 spans 15 amino acids. This CDR3 is CAISESEGAGTEAFF. Here the CDR3 DNA reads TGTGCCATCAGTGAGTCTGAGGGGGCGGGCACTGAAGCTTTCTTT.

This clonotype was found many times. The chain couples TRBV7-2 to TRBJ2-5; maybe TRBD2 (5 bases). Germline CDR1 is SGHTA and CDR2 is FQGNSA. The CDR3 runs to 15 residues. V was clipped by 1 base and J by 4 bases, with 13 bases between them. CDR3 sequence: CASSLGIGVGETQYF. The CDR3 DNA sequence: TGTGCCAGCAGCTTAGGAATCGGGGTCGGAGAGACCCAGTACTTC.

This clonotype occurred a few times. This rearrangement joins TRBV9 to TRBJ2-3, with TRBD2 matching over 9 bases. Germline V lookup: CDR1 SGDLS, CDR2 YYNGEE. With V trimmed by 3 bases and J by 6 bases, 5 bases remained unmatched. The CDR3 consists of 14 residues. The DNA for the CDR3 is TGTGCCAGCAGCGGCGGGGGGGCCGCGGATACGCAGTATTTT. Protein: CASSGGGAADTQYF.